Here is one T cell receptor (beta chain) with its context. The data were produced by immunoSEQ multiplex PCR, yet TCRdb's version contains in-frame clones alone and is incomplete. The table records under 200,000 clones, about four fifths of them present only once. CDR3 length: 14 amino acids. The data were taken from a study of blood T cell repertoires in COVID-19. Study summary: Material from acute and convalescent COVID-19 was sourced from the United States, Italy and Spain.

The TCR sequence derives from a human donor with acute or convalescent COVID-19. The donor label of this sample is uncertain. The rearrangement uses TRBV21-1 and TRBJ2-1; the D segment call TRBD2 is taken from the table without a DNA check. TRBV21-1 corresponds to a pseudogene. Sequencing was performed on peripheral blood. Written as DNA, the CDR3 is TGTGCCAGCAGTCTCAGCGAGTCCTACAATGAGCAGTTCTTC. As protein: CASSLSESYNEQFF.